This TCR beta chain appears in the sequencing data of a study of tumor-infiltrating lymphocytes in primary liver carcinoma. This clonotype was recorded many times. The antigen is not known. Findings of the study overall: Tumors significantly exceeded blood in top-250-clone fraction (p = 0.039).

TCR beta cDNA was prepared out of roughly 520 ng total RNA by means of a constant-region primer. Libraries covering TCR beta were generated through three nested multiplex PCR rounds (using a slightly modified ARM-PCR). The first two PCR rounds used TRBV1-TRBV30 primers with a Cbeta primer, nine to ten cycles each. A single record per CDR3 protein comes from TCRdb applying MiXCR to the multiplex PCR reads. The sample has about 30,000 distinct CDR3 sequences; roughly 78% are singletons. Unmatched junction bases numbered 4, after V lost 2 bases and J lost 9 bases. Looked up from germline, CDR1 is SGHNT and CDR2 is YENEEA. CDR3 size: 15 residues. The approximately 17-32 mg bulk tissue piece was not sorted before simultaneous RNA and DNA extraction. The patients carried chronic HBV infection and had received no treatment. Tumor samples uniformly had over 80% viable tumor cells.

This TCR derives from a young woman with primary liver carcinoma and hepatitis B virus infection. The V call is TRBV11-3, the J call TRBJ2-1, with TRBD2 identical over 13 bases. What was sequenced was liver tumor tissue from sampling region 3. The subset was: tumor region T3, left-lateral pole. The CDR3 nucleotides are TGTGCCAGCAGCTTAAGGACTAGCGGGAGTCTTGAGCAGTTCTTC. This translates into CASSLRTSGSLEQFF. Supplemented by reference TRBV11-3 and TRBJ2-1, the full variable domain reads EAGVVQSPRYKIIEKKQPVAFWCNPISGHNTLYWYLQNLGQGPELLIRYENEEAVDDSQLPKDRFSAERLKGVDSTLKIQPAELGDSAVYLCASSLRTSGSLEQFFGPGTRLTVL.